The clone carrying this T cell receptor beta chain was observed at least ten times. The data were taken from a study of T cell repertoires in cytomegalovirus infection. Overall study: CMV infection plus the matching HLA type was flagged by public TCR beta signatures.

MiXCR was run by TCRdb on the reads, yielding one entry per CDR3 protein. Of about 490,000 distinct CDR3 sequences in the sample, 11% were seen once. Germline V gene data show CDR1 as SGHAT and CDR2 as FQNNGV. V trimming: 5 bases; J trimming: 9 bases; junction bases outside the gene matches: 8. This CDR3 comprises 14 residues. V usage is TRBV11-2 and J usage is TRBJ2-1, with 9 bases fitting TRBD1. Sequencing used PBMCs. This sequence originates from a human donor in good health (CMV status not recorded). Some clones in this sample may be carry-over from other donors' samples. Here the CDR3 DNA reads TGTGCCAGCAGCCCAATACAGGGGGCCGGTGAGCAGTTCTTC. It is translated as CASSPIQGAGEQFF.